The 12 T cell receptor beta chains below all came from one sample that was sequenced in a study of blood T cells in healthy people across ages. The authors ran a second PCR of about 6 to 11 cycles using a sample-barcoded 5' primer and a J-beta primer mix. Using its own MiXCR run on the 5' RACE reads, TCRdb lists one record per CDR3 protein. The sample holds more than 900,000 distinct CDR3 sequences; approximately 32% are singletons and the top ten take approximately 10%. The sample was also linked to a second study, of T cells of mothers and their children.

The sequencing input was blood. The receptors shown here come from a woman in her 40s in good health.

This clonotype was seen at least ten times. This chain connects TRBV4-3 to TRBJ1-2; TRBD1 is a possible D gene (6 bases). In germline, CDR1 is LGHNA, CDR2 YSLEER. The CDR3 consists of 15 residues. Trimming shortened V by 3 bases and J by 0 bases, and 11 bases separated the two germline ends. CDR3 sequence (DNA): TGCGCCAGCAGCCACGGCAGGGGAGCTAACTATGGCTACACCTTC. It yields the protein CASSHGRGANYGYTF.

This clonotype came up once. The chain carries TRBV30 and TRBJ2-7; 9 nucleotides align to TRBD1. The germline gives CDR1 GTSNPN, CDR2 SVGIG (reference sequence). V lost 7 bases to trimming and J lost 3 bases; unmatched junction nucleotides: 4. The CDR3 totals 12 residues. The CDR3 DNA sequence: TGTGCCTATAGACAGGGGGTCTACGAGCAGTACTTC. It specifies CAYRQGVYEQYF.

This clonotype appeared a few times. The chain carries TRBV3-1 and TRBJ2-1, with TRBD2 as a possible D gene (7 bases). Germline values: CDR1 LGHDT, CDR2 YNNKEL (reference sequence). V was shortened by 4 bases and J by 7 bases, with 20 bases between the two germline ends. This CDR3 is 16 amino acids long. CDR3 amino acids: CASSPPGGLPGNEQFF. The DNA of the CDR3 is TGTGCCAGCAGCCCGCCGGGGGGCCTACCGGGGAATGAGCAGTTCTTC.

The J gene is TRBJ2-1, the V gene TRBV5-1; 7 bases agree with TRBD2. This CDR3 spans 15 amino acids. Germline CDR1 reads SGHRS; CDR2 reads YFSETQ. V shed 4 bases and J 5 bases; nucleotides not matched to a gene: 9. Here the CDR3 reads CASSPEGLADNEQFF. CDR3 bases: TGCGCCAGCAGCCCCGAGGGGCTAGCGGACAATGAGCAGTTCTTC.

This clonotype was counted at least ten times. CDR3 DNA sequence: TGCAGTGCTAGAGATCCGGACAGGGGTCAGGAGACCCAGTACTTC. It specifies CSARDPDRGQETQYF. The rearrangement links TRBV20-1 to TRBJ2-5; TRBD1 aligns across 9 bases. This CDR3 contains 15 residues. After removal of 0 bases from V and 5 bases from J, the junction contained 7 bases not matched to a gene. Germline V gives CDR1 DFQATT, CDR2 SNEGSKA (reference sequence).

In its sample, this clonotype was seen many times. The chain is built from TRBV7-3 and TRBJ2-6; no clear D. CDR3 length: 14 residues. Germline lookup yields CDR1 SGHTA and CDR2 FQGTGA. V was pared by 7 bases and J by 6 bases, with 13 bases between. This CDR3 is CASKEPGKANVLTF. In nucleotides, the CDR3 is TGTGCCAGCAAAGAGCCTGGGAAGGCCAACGTCCTGACTTTC.

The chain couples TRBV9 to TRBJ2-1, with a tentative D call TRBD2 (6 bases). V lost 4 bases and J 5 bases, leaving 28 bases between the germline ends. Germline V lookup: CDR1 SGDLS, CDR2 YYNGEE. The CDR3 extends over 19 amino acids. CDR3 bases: TGTGCCAGCAGCCTCGCCATAGACTTACTAGCTACAGGAAACAATGAGCAGTTCTTC. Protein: CASSLAIDLLATGNNEQFF.

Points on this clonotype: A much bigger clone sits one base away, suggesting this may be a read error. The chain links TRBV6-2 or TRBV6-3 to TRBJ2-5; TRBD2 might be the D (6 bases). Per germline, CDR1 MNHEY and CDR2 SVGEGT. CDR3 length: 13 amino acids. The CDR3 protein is CASRPGTQETRYF. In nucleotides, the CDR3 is TGTGCCAGCAGACCCGGGACTCAAGAGACCCGGTACTTC.

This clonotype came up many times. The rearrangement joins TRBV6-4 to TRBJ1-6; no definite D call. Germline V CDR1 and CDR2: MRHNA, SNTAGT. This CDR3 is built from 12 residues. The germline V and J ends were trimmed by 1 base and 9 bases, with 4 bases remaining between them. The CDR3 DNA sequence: TGTGCCAGCAGTGACTGGGGTTCACCCCTCCACTTT. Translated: CASSDWGSPLHF.

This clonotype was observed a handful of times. The CDR3 sequence: CASSKADSGPSGNTIYF. The CDR3, as DNA: TGTGCCAGCAGCAAAGCGGACAGTGGGCCCTCTGGAAACACCATATATTTT. The chain carries TRBV21-1 and TRBJ1-3; no check of the table's D call, TRBD1, against the DNA was made. TRBV21-1 is noted as a pseudogene. There are 17 residues in the CDR3.

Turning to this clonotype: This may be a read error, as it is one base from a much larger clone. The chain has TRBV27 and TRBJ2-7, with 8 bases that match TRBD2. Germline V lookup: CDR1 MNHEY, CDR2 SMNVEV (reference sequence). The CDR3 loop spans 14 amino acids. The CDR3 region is CACSPGTRNYEQYF. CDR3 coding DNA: TGTGCCTGCAGTCCAGGGACTAGGAACTACGAGCAGTACTTC.

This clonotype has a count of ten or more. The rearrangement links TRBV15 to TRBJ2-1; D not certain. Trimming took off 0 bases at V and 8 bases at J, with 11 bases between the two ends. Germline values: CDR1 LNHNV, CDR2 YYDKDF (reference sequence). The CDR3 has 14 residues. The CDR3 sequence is CATSRDKGYDEQFF. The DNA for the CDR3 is TGTGCCACCAGCAGAGATAAAGGGTACGATGAGCAGTTCTTC.